These 5 T cell receptor beta chains were all obtained from the same sample, sequenced in a study of shared clonotypes between healthy human individuals. Clones were read by immunoSEQ multiplex PCR, and TCRdb kept only the in-frame ones, dropping some. The table has about 820,000 clones, 80% to 95% seen once; the top ten hold nearly 25%. Positive CCR7 selection of CD45RO-negative cells yielded the naive CD8 cells, and terminally differentiated effector memory CD45RA+ cells were excluded. The sequencing sample was made of naive CD8+ T cells sorted from blood. The receptor set was obtained from a man aged 25 to 40 in good health.

The chain recombines TRBV29-1 with TRBJ1-1, with a possible D match to TRBD1 (6 bases). The germline CDR1 and CDR2 sequences are SQVTM and ANQGSEA. Trimming left V 2 bases short and J 4 bases short, with 8 bases between. The CDR3 totals 12 residues. In nucleotides, the CDR3 is TGCAGCGTTGAACAGGGGAGCACTGAAGCTTTCTTT. It codes for CSVEQGSTEAFF.

The chain has TRBV21-1 and TRBJ2-7; the tabulated D call, TRBD2, remains unverified against the DNA. TRBV21-1 is labeled a pseudogene. CDR3 length: 16 residues. The CDR3 spells CASSAKTSGRFDEQYF. The CDR3 coding sequence is TGTGCCAGCAGCGCCAAGACTAGCGGGAGGTTCGACGAGCAGTACTTC.

The rearrangement joins TRBV5-6 to TRBJ2-7; D gene unclear. This CDR3 comprises 15 residues. V was trimmed by 0 bases and J by 0 bases, leaving 10 bases between them. CDR1 and CDR2 (germline): SGHDT, YYEEEE. The CDR3: CASSLGQYYSYEQYF. As DNA, the CDR3 is TGTGCCAGCAGCTTGGGGCAGTACTACTCCTACGAGCAGTACTTC.

Only one count was recorded for this clone. The chain has TRBV7-6 and TRBJ2-1; possible D gene TRBD2, 6 bases. This CDR3 comprises 14 residues. Germline CDR1 and CDR2: SGHVS and FNYEAQ. V was shortened by 4 bases and J by 7 bases, with 14 bases between the two germline ends. The CDR3 here is CASSSRDSDNEQFF. Written as DNA, the CDR3 is TGTGCCAGCAGCTCGCGGGACTCAGATAATGAGCAGTTCTTC.

This chain connects TRBV7-3 to TRBJ2-1; perhaps TRBD2 as D (5 bases). V lost 2 bases, J lost 7 bases, and 12 bases lay in between. Germline V lookup: CDR1 SGHTA, CDR2 FQGTGA. The CDR3 sequence is 14 residues long. CDR3 coding DNA: TGTGCCAGCAGCTTAGTCTTGGGCGGGAATGAGCAGTTCTTC. Protein: CASSLVLGGNEQFF.